This T cell receptor beta chain was recovered during a study of blood T cell repertoires in COVID-19. Study-level background: The samples span acute and convalescent COVID-19 from the United States, Italy and Spain. Sample material is recorded as cDNA or gDNA derived from T cells, B-cell-depleted T cells, or PBMCs.

Sequencing used immunoSEQ multiplex PCR; TCRdb keeps in-frame clones, though not all of them. The table lists 150,000 to 200,000 clones, over 75% of them singletons. V was trimmed by 4 bases and J by 3 bases, leaving 18 bases between them. There are 15 residues in the CDR3. Germline values: CDR1 GTSNPN, CDR2 SVGIG (reference sequence). Source material: peripheral blood. The chain joins TRBV30 to TRBJ1-2; D is possibly TRBD1 (6 bases). The sequence derives from a man in his forties or fifties with active or convalescent COVID-19. CDR3 sequence: CAWNVQGPYHYGYTF. As DNA, the CDR3 is TGTGCCTGGAACGTCCAGGGGCCGTACCACTATGGCTACACCTTC. The whole variable domain, filled in from reference TRBV30 and TRBJ1-2, reads SQTIHQWPATLVQPVGSPLSLECTVEGTSNPNLYWYRQAAGRGLQLLFYSVGIGQISSEVPQNLSASRPQDRQFILSSKKLLLSDSGFYLCAWNVQGPYHYGYTFGSGTRLTVV.